This T cell receptor beta chain was retrieved from a study of cytotoxic CD8 clonotypes in ibrutinib-treated CLL. Across the whole study: Response samples were taken after a median of approximately 11 months on treatment, range 6 to 36. Study-level findings and limits: Clonality correlated strongly with circulating CD8+ T cells and exceeded age-matched healthy donors at baseline. Elevated clonality accompanied ibrutinib response, with a return toward baseline values at progression.

As for this clone: Its antigen remains unknown.

The data were produced by immunoSEQ multiplex PCR, yet TCRdb's version contains in-frame clones alone and is incomplete. Found here are approximately 130,000 clones, approximately 81% of them singletons; the top ten hold 3.3%. This CDR3 has 15 residues. Germline V gene lookup returns CDR1 MDHEN and CDR2 SYDVKM. V was trimmed by 3 bases and J by 2 bases, leaving 11 bases between them. The sequence derives from a human donor with chronic lymphocytic leukemia. The chain links TRBV28 to TRBJ1-5; a possible D gene is TRBD1 (5 bases). The source material was PBMCs, sampled after 24 months of ibrutinib treatment. CDR3 DNA: TGTGCCAGCAGTTTCGCCGGGGGGGGCAATCAGCCCCAGCATTTT. Amino acid sequence: CASSFAGGGNQPQHF.